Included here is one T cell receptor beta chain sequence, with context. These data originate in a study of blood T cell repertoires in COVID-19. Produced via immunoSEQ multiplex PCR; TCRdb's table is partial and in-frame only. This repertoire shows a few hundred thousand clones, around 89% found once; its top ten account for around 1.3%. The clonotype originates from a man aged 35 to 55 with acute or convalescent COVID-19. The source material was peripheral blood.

CDR3 residues: CAWRLFSDTEAFF. The DNA of the CDR3 is TGTGCCTGGAGATTATTTTCGGACACTGAAGCTTTCTTT. The J gene is TRBJ1-1, the V gene TRBV30, with unresolved D. The CDR3 has 13 amino acids. Germline V gene data show CDR1 as GTSNPN and CDR2 as SVGIG (reference sequence). Trimming pared 3 bases from V and 3 bases from J, leaving 11 bases between.